These 8 T cell receptor beta chains share one sample of origin, sequenced in a study of immune evolution from preneoplasia to lung adenocarcinoma. Some clones are missing from TCRdb's copy, which holds only in-frame ones; the method was immunoSEQ multiplex PCR. The sample carries about 1,600 clones, 15% to 20% recorded once. Sequencing used FFPE invasive lung adenocarcinoma tissue. These receptors originate from a person aged 50-75 years with lung adenocarcinoma.

This clone appeared a few times. The rearrangement uses TRBV14 and TRBJ2-7; no clear D gene. The V end lost 0 bases, the J end lost 6 bases, and 9 bases lay between the germline ends. Germline V gene lookup returns CDR1 SGHDN and CDR2 FVKESK. There are 13 residues in the CDR3. The CDR3 reads CASSQDPWPEQYF. The CDR3 bases are TGTGCCAGCAGCCAAGACCCTTGGCCCGAGCAGTACTTC.

This clone was recorded a few times. This chain uses TRBV7-6 with TRBJ2-7, with 8 bases matching TRBD1. This CDR3 has 18 residues. J gave up 2 bases and V 4 bases, and 16 bases lay outside the gene matches. Germline V gene data show CDR1 as SGHVS and CDR2 as FNYEAQ. DNA for the CDR3: TGTGCCAGCAGCTCGATGACAGGGGTTAGGCTAGCAACCTACGAGCAGTACTTC. Its translation: CASSSMTGVRLATYEQYF. Variable domain in full (rest from reference TRBV7-6 and TRBJ2-7): GAGVSQSPRYKVTKRGQDVALRCDPISGHVSLYWYRQALGQGPEFLTYFNYEAQQDKSGLPNDRFSAERPEGSISTLTIQRTEQRDSAMYRCASSSMTGVRLATYEQYFGPGTRLTVT.

V is TRBV5-4 and J is TRBJ1-2; D gene uncertain. The CDR3 spans 12 residues. V was shortened by 1 base and J by 8 bases, with 9 bases between the two germline ends. The V gene's germline CDR1 is SGHNT and CDR2 YYREEE (reference sequence). The CDR3 DNA sequence: TGTGCCAGCAGCTTGCCCCATCGCGGCTACACCTTC. Its translation: CASSLPHRGYTF.

This chain joins TRBV6-1 and TRBJ2-1, with 7 bases lining up with TRBD2. With 3 bases clipped from V and 7 bases from J, the junction kept 15 bases outside the gene matches. This CDR3 contains 17 residues. CDR1 is MNHNS, CDR2 SASEGT, per germline. The CDR3 here is CASSDEAVGLGGNEQFF. The CDR3 nucleotides are TGTGCCAGCAGTGATGAAGCCGTCGGACTAGGCGGTAATGAGCAGTTCTTC.

V usage is TRBV6-6 and J usage is TRBJ2-1; D not resolved. V lost 5 bases, J lost 7 bases, and 12 bases lay in between. CDR1 is MNHNY and CDR2 is SVGAGI in the germline V gene (reference sequence). CDR3 length: 13 amino acids. CDR3 residues: CASSLQIVNEQFF. DNA for the CDR3: TGTGCCAGCAGTCTCCAGATCGTGAATGAGCAGTTCTTC.

V usage is TRBV28 and J usage is TRBJ2-1; 7 nucleotides align to TRBD1. After removal of 4 bases from V and 15 bases from J, the junction contained 6 bases not matched to a gene. CDR3 length: 11 amino acids. From germline, CDR1 is MDHEN and CDR2 SYDVKM. Here the CDR3 reads CASSWGTERFF. The CDR3 DNA reads TGTGCCAGCAGTTGGGGGACAGAACGGTTCTTC.

The V gene is TRBV6-6, the J gene TRBJ2-7; 9 bases match TRBD1. Germline CDR1 is MNHNY and CDR2 is SVGAGI (reference sequence). There are 15 residues in the CDR3. V lost 6 bases to trimming and J lost 11 bases; unmatched junction nucleotides: 17. The CDR3 nucleotides are TGTGCCAGCAGAAACGAACAGGGGGCACATACGATGGAGTACTTC. Residues: CASRNEQGAHTMEYF.

The sample holds a few counts of this clone. The chain carries TRBV11-2 and TRBJ1-2; D is unclear. The CDR3 loop spans 13 amino acids. Trimming removed 1 base at V and 1 base at J, with 4 bases between. Germline V lookup: CDR1 SGHAT, CDR2 FQNNGV. CDR3 DNA sequence: TGTGCCAGCAGCTTAGGATTTAACTATGGCTACACCTTC. Encoded protein: CASSLGFNYGYTF.